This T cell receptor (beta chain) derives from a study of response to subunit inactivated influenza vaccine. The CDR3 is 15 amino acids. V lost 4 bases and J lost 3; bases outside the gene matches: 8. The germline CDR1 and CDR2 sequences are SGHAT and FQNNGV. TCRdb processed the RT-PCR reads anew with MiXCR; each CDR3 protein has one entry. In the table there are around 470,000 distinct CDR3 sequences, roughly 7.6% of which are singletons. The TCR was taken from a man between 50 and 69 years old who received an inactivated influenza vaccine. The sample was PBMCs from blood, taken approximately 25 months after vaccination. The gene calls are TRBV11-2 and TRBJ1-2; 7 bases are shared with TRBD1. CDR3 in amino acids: CASSSLTGRDYGYTF. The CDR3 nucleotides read TGTGCCAGCAGCTCCTTGACAGGGAGAGACTATGGCTACACCTTC.